Shown below are 6 T cell receptor beta chains from a single sample sequenced in a study of vaccination and CD4 T cells after COVID-19. As for treatment: approximately 10-day PBMC culture with coronavirus spike peptide pools or control peptides (ViraFEST assay). These receptors have no identified antigens. The Oncomine TCR Beta short-read assay was applied to DNA of cultured CD4+ T cells. TCRdb fed the PCR reads into MiXCR, producing one record per CDR3 protein. The sample holds some 5,000 distinct CDR3 sequences; 71% are singletons and the top ten take roughly a quarter. The sample consisted of CD4+ T cells from blood, cultured in vitro. Receptors originate from a human donor who had recovered from COVID-19.

This chain links TRBV12-3 or TRBV12-4 with TRBJ1-5; 9 bases agree with TRBD1. Trimming removed 3 bases from V and 0 bases from J; junction bases left unmatched: 3. The CDR3 runs 16 residues. CDR3 bases: TGTGCCAGCAGTTTTGGGACAGGGAATAGCAATCAGCCCCAGCATTTT. Amino acid sequence: CASSFGTGNSNQPQHF.

The chain uses TRBV10-2 and TRBJ1-5, with D perhaps TRBD1 (5 bases). V was clipped by 2 bases and J by 1 base, with 18 bases between them. The CDR3 has 18 amino acids. The V gene's germline CDR1 is WSHSY and CDR2 SAAADI. The CDR3 is CASSEGIRDRVSNQPQHF. CDR3 sequence (DNA): TGCGCCAGCAGTGAGGGAATCCGGGACCGAGTAAGCAATCAGCCCCAGCATTTT.

The gene calls are TRBV7-2 and TRBJ1-1, with a weak D call TRBD1 (5 bases). The V end lost 5 bases, the J end lost 6 bases, and 13 bases lay between the germline ends. Looked up from germline, CDR1 is SGHTA and CDR2 is FQGNSA. This CDR3 has 13 amino acids. The CDR3, as DNA: TGTGCCAGCAGCACGCAGGGTGCCTCTGAAGCTTTCTTT. Amino acid sequence: CASSTQGASEAFF.

This sequence joins TRBV18 and TRBJ2-3; possibly TRBD1 for D (5 bases). This CDR3 is built from 15 residues. Germline assignment: CDR1 KGHSH and CDR2 LQKENI. The ends were cut back, 1 base at V and 2 bases at J, with 10 bases in the middle. The DNA of the CDR3 is TGTGCCAGCTCACCACAGGGGCCCTCCACAGATACGCAGTATTTT. Translated: CASSPQGPSTDTQYF.

J is TRBJ1-5 and V is TRBV6-1; D unresolved. Trimming took off 6 bases at V and 0 bases at J, with 12 bases between the two ends. The germline CDR1 and CDR2 sequences are MNHNS and SASEGT. The CDR3 sequence is 15 residues long. The CDR3 nucleotides are TGTGCCAGCAGCGGAAACCAGGTTAGCAATCAGCCCCAGCATTTT. Translated, it gives CASSGNQVSNQPQHF.

This sequence joins TRBV7-2 and TRBJ2-2; D is ambiguous. Germline V lookup: CDR1 SGHTA, CDR2 FQGNSA. The germline V and J ends were trimmed by 2 bases and 6 bases, with 16 bases remaining between them. The CDR3 has 16 residues. Here the CDR3 reads CASSLSGGNYPGELFF. DNA of the CDR3: TGTGCCAGCAGCTTATCCGGCGGCAATTACCCCGGGGAGCTGTTTTTT.